The 28 T cell receptor beta chains below come from one sample, sequenced in a study of blood T cells in healthy people across ages. For the second PCR, which ran for about 7 to 11 cycles, a sample-barcoded 5' primer and a J-beta primer mix were used. TCRdb fed the 5' RACE reads into MiXCR, producing one record per CDR3 protein. The table records 950,000 to 1,200,000 distinct CDR3 sequences, less than 45% of them present only once. Sequenced input: blood. These receptors originate from a man younger than 35 in good health.

The rearrangement joins TRBV20-1 to TRBJ2-7; D may be TRBD1 or TRBD2 (5 bases each). Germline V gene data show CDR1 as DFQATT and CDR2 as SNEGSKA (reference sequence). This CDR3 region has 13 residues. V was trimmed by 4 bases and J by 3 bases, leaving 13 bases between them. The CDR3 DNA sequence: TGCAGTGCTACCGGGACCGTAGACTACGAGCAGTACTTC. Its protein is CSATGTVDYEQYF.

The CDR3 DNA is TGTGCCAGCAGCTTAGGGGGCAGCCCCAATGAGCAGTACTTC. Translating it yields CASSLGGSPNEQYF. The chain uses TRBV7-3 and TRBJ2-7; tentative D call: TRBD1 (6 bases). From germline, CDR1 is SGHTA and CDR2 FQGTGA. The CDR3 consists of 14 residues. Trimming took 2 bases from V and 7 from J, leaving 15 bases between them.

This clonotype was counted once. For the CDR3, the DNA is TGCAGTGCTAGAAAGGCCCAAAACAATGAGCAGTTCTTC. This sequence encodes CSARKAQNNEQFF. The chain is built from TRBV20-1 and TRBJ2-1; no clear D gene. CDR1 DFQATT and CDR2 SNEGSKA come from the germline V gene (reference sequence). This CDR3 contains 13 residues. Trimming left V 2 bases short and J 5 bases short, with 10 bases between.

The V call is TRBV4-3, the J call TRBJ2-2; TRBD1 matches at 9 bases. In germline, CDR1 is LGHNA, CDR2 YSLEER. The ends lost 7 bases at V and 5 bases at J; junction bases unmatched: 11. The CDR3 is 16 amino acids. The CDR3 spells CASTLTGGVWTGELFF. The CDR3 coding sequence is TGCGCCAGCACCTTAACAGGGGGCGTTTGGACCGGGGAGCTGTTTTTT.

The chain carries TRBV9 and TRBJ2-3, with TRBD2 identical over 10 bases. After removal of 0 bases from V and 3 bases from J, the junction contained 7 bases not matched to a gene. The CDR3 spans 17 residues. Germline V CDR1 and CDR2: SGDLS, YYNGEE. In nucleotides, the CDR3 is TGTGCCAGCAGCGTAGAAGCGGGGGGGCCGTCGACAGATACGCAGTATTTT. It specifies CASSVEAGGPSTDTQYF.

This chain uses TRBV12-3 or TRBV12-4 with TRBJ1-6; perhaps TRBD1 as D (6 bases). The CDR3 runs to 14 residues. V was pared by 3 bases and J by 7 bases, with 10 bases between. CDR3 DNA sequence: TGTGCCAGCAGTTTTACAGGGAGCAATTCACCCCTCCACTTT. Translated: CASSFTGSNSPLHF.

The gene calls are TRBV7-2 and TRBJ2-1; perhaps TRBD1 as D (6 bases). In germline, CDR1 is SGHTA, CDR2 FQGNSA. The CDR3 has 12 amino acids. Trimming stripped 4 bases from V and 8 bases from J, with 9 bases between. Here the CDR3 reads CASSSTGHEQFF. CDR3 DNA: TGTGCCAGCAGCTCGACAGGACATGAGCAGTTCTTC.

This clonotype was counted between two and nine times. The chain employs TRBV5-1 and TRBJ2-3; D may match TRBD1 or TRBD2 (5 bases each). The CDR3 is 15 amino acids. Germline V gives CDR1 SGHRS, CDR2 YFSETQ. Trimming pared 4 bases from V and 7 bases from J, leaving 19 bases between. The CDR3 sequence is CASSDRDDGVNTQYF. As DNA, the CDR3 is TGCGCCAGCAGCGATCGGGACGACGGGGTAAATACGCAGTATTTT.

V and J are TRBV4-3 and TRBJ2-1; TRBD1 agrees at 7 bases. Germline V CDR1 and CDR2: LGHNA, YSLEER. V was pared by 0 bases and J by 1 base, with 3 bases of the junction left unmatched. This CDR3 comprises 16 residues. CDR3 nucleotide sequence: TGCGCCAGCAGCCAAGAGCTGACAGGGTCCTACAATGAGCAGTTCTTC. It translates to CASSQELTGSYNEQFF.

This rearrangement joins TRBV9 to TRBJ1-4; possibly TRBD1 for D (6 bases). CDR3 length: 15 amino acids. Trimming took 3 bases from V and 5 from J, leaving 14 bases between them. In germline, CDR1 is SGDLS, CDR2 YYNGEE. The CDR3 loop reads CASSGGQTPNEKLFF. The DNA for the CDR3 is TGTGCCAGCAGCGGAGGACAGACGCCAAATGAAAAACTGTTTTTT.

This clonotype turned up a few times. Germline is not matched at one junction end, which may reflect a read error. This chain uses TRBV20-1 with TRBJ2-3; TRBD2 agrees at 7 bases. Germline V gene lookup returns CDR1 DFQATT and CDR2 SNEGSKA (reference sequence). The CDR3 contains 14 residues. The CDR3 DNA follows: TGCAGTCCTAGTGGAGGACTAGACACAGATACGCAGTATTTT. Translated, it gives CSPSGGLDTDTQYF.

There are a few counts of this clonotype. The chain carries TRBV2 and TRBJ1-4; no clear D gene. V lost 11 bases, J lost 8 bases, and 12 bases lay in between. CDR3 length equals 11 residues. The germline gives CDR1 SNHLY, CDR2 FYNNEI. The CDR3 loop is CAFRGGEKLFF. CDR3 nucleotides: TGTGCCTTCCGGGGTGGCGAAAAACTGTTTTTT.

The chain carries TRBV7-8 and TRBJ2-3, with no clear D. There are 15 residues in the CDR3. V was clipped by 7 bases and J by 6 bases, with 20 bases between them. Germline loops: CDR1 SGHVS, CDR2 FQNEAQ. Here the CDR3 reads CASTSTGFSADTQYF. Here the CDR3 DNA reads TGTGCCAGCACCAGCACGGGCTTTAGTGCGGATACGCAGTATTTT.

The chain links TRBV9 to TRBJ2-1; D unresolved. V was clipped by 7 bases and J by 5 bases, with 13 bases between them. This CDR3 is 13 amino acids long. Germline V gene lookup returns CDR1 SGDLS and CDR2 YYNGEE. The chain's CDR3 is CASQSPTNNEQFF. CDR3 bases: TGTGCCAGCCAATCTCCTACCAACAATGAGCAGTTCTTC.

The chain uses TRBV20-1 and TRBJ1-1; D might be TRBD1 (5 bases). The CDR3 totals 14 residues. V dropped 6 bases and J dropped 0 bases, with 14 bases sitting between them. Looked up from germline, CDR1 is DFQATT and CDR2 is SNEGSKA (reference sequence). In DNA, the CDR3 is TGCAGTGCGCCATTGGACATATTGAACACTGAAGCTTTCTTT. This codes for CSAPLDILNTEAFF.

V is TRBV9 and J is TRBJ1-2, with D maybe TRBD1 (5 bases). The germline V gene encodes CDR1 SGDLS and CDR2 YYNGEE. The ends were cut back, 0 bases at V and 0 bases at J, with 6 bases in the middle. The CDR3 covers 14 residues. The CDR3 loop reads CASSVATANYGYTF. CDR3 DNA: TGTGCCAGCAGCGTAGCGACAGCTAACTATGGCTACACCTTC. The full variable domain, its missing parts supplied by reference TRBV9 and TRBJ1-2, is DSGVTQTPKHLITATGQRVTLRCSPRSGDLSVYWYQQSLDQGLQFLIQYYNGEERAKGNILERFSAQQFPDLHSELNLSSLELGDSALYFCASSVATANYGYTFGSGTRLTVV.

This chain connects TRBV4-3 to TRBJ1-4; weak D call: TRBD1 (6 bases). V shed 1 base and J shed 13 bases, with 22 bases lying between them. The CDR3 is 16 amino acids. Per the germline V gene, CDR1 is LGHNA and CDR2 is YSLEER. CDR3 residues: CASSQADGTPTGGLFF. CDR3 DNA: TGCGCCAGCAGCCAAGCGGACGGGACACCAACTGGTGGACTGTTTTTT.

The chain has TRBV9 and TRBJ1-6; D is ambiguous. V lost 4 bases to trimming and J lost 5 bases, with 13 bases between them. Germline-derived CDR1 and CDR2 are SGDLS and YYNGEE. This CDR3 has 15 residues. The CDR3 is CASSPSDTNNSPLHF. The CDR3 DNA follows: TGTGCCAGCAGCCCATCCGACACCAATAATTCACCCCTCCACTTT. The full variable domain, in which reference TRBV9 and TRBJ1-6 provide the parts outside the CDR3, is DSGVTQTPKHLITATGQRVTLRCSPRSGDLSVYWYQQSLDQGLQFLIQYYNGEERAKGNILERFSAQQFPDLHSELNLSSLELGDSALYFCASSPSDTNNSPLHFGNGTRLTVT.

The J gene is TRBJ1-1, the V gene TRBV5-6, with D possibly being TRBD1 (6 bases). The germline V gene encodes CDR1 SGHDT and CDR2 YYEEEE. V was clipped by 4 bases and J by 11 bases, with 15 bases between them. The CDR3 totals 12 residues. The CDR3 region is CASSGITGNAFF. The CDR3 nucleotides read TGTGCCAGCAGCGGAATAACAGGGAATGCTTTCTTT.

This sequence joins TRBV28 and TRBJ2-7; D is undetermined. V lost 8 bases and J lost 0, with 8 bases in between. This CDR3 has 12 residues. The germline CDR1 and CDR2 sequences are MDHEN and SYDVKM. The CDR3 reads CASLGFSYEQYF. CDR3 DNA sequence: TGTGCCAGCCTGGGTTTCTCCTACGAGCAGTACTTC.

The rearrangement joins TRBV6-6 to TRBJ1-6; 8 positions agree with TRBD1. The CDR3 extends over 15 amino acids. Germline values: CDR1 MNHNY, CDR2 SVGAGI (reference sequence). V shed 4 bases and J 9 bases; nucleotides not matched to a gene: 8. CDR3 sequence reads: CASSSKDRGGSPLHF. The CDR3 DNA reads as TGTGCCAGCAGTTCCAAAGACAGGGGTGGTTCACCCCTCCACTTT.

The DNA of the CDR3 is TGTGCCAGCAGTCAATCCGGGACAGGGGCCTCCTACGAGCAGTACTTC. Amino acid sequence: CASSQSGTGASYEQYF. V is TRBV6-5 and J is TRBJ2-7; the match to TRBD1 covers 10 bases. With 5 bases clipped from V and 0 bases from J, the junction kept 7 bases outside the gene matches. There are 16 residues in the CDR3. Germline lookup yields CDR1 MNHEY and CDR2 SVGAGI.

This rearrangement joins TRBV7-6 to TRBJ1-1, with no clear D. V shed 1 base and J shed 6 bases, with 18 bases lying between them. Germline lookup yields CDR1 SGHVS and CDR2 FNYEAQ. The CDR3 runs 16 residues. DNA for the CDR3: TGTGCCAGCAGCTTAGATTTGCACGGACGGCGGTCTGAAGCTTTCTTT. It codes for CASSLDLHGRRSEAFF. Supplemented by reference TRBV7-6 and TRBJ1-1, the full variable domain reads GAGVSQSPRYKVTKRGQDVALRCDPISGHVSLYWYRQALGQGPEFLTYFNYEAQQDKSGLPNDRFSAERPEGSISTLTIQRTEQRDSAMYRCASSLDLHGRRSEAFFGQGTRLTVV.

Comments on this clonotype: Since a much larger clone is just one base distant, this may be a read error. The chain carries TRBV29-1 and TRBJ2-1, with D hard to call. Germline CDR1 reads SQVTM; CDR2 reads ANQGSEA. The CDR3 extends over 11 amino acids. The CDR3, as DNA: TGCAGCGGTGAAGCTAACAATGAGCAGTTCTTC. Translated, it gives CSGEANNEQFF.

The chain links TRBV10-3 to TRBJ1-4; D remains ambiguous. This CDR3 has 13 residues. Trimming cost V 3 bases and J 8 bases, with 10 bases left between them. Looked up from germline, CDR1 is ENHRY and CDR2 is SYGVKD. CDR3 loop: CAISDSGREKLFF. In DNA form, the CDR3 reads TGTGCCATCAGTGATTCAGGCAGGGAAAAACTGTTTTTT.

V gene TRBV12-3 or TRBV12-4 combines with J gene TRBJ1-2; 7 bases agree with TRBD1. V was clipped by 5 bases and J by 5 bases; unmatched bases: 8. This CDR3 comprises 14 residues. CDR3 bases: TGTGCCAGCAGTCCGACAGGGTGCGGGTATGGCTACACCTTC. Translated: CASSPTGCGYGYTF.

The rearrangement joins TRBV7-8 to TRBJ2-2; D remains unclear. Trimming removed 1 base at V and 0 bases at J, with 12 bases between. CDR1 is SGHVS, CDR2 FQNEAQ, per germline. The CDR3 runs to 17 residues. The CDR3 sequence: CASSLGVGTANTGELFF. CDR3 coding DNA: TGTGCCAGCAGCTTAGGTGTGGGCACCGCGAACACCGGGGAGCTGTTTTTT.

The chain has TRBV4-3 and TRBJ1-4, with 8 bases lining up with TRBD1. Germline lookup yields CDR1 LGHNA and CDR2 YSLEER. Germline trimming cut 1 base from V and 6 bases from J; bases unmatched to any gene: 10. This CDR3 contains 17 residues. The CDR3 DNA reads as TGCGCCAGCAGCCAAGCGGAGGGAACAGGGGGGGATGAAAAACTGTTTTTT. As protein: CASSQAEGTGGDEKLFF.